The 4 T cell receptor beta chains in this list originate from one sample, sequenced in a study of cytomegalovirus exposure and HLA in healthy donors. This PCR relied on a set of 60 Vbeta primers and 13 Jbeta primers. Only in-frame clones appear in the TCRdb table, and some are missing; sequencing was by immunoSEQ multiplex PCR. The repertoire holds around 90,000 clones, with around 81% as singletons. Sequenced material: PBMCs. These receptors were obtained from a man aged 30 to 45 in good health and CMV-seronegative.

In its sample, this clone was seen a few times. The chain joins TRBV6-5 to TRBJ1-3; 7 bases fit TRBD1. CDR1 is MNHEY and CDR2 is SVGAGI in the germline V gene. The ends lost 3 bases at V and 1 base at J; junction bases unmatched: 3. The CDR3 spans 15 residues. The CDR3 region is CASSYVRGSGNTIYF. The DNA for the CDR3 is TGTGCCAGCAGTTATGTCAGGGGGTCTGGAAACACCATATATTTT.

The chain joins TRBV4-3 to TRBJ2-3; 8 bases are shared with TRBD2. This CDR3 region has 17 residues. The trim removed 5 bases at V and 8 bases at J, leaving 18 bases unmatched. Germline V lookup: CDR1 LGHNA, CDR2 YSLEER. The chain's CDR3 is CASSEGATGTSLGTQYF. CDR3 bases: TGCGCCAGCAGCGAAGGAGCGACCGGGACTAGTCTTGGTACGCAGTATTTT.

This chain links TRBV7-3 with TRBJ1-3; no clear D gene. V lost 5 bases, J lost 0 bases, and 17 bases lay in between. The CDR3 is 17 amino acids. The germline CDR1 and CDR2 sequences are SGHTA and FQGTGA. CDR3: CASSKHPPDNSGNTIYF. As DNA, the CDR3 is TGTGCCAGCAGCAAACACCCGCCAGACAACTCTGGAAACACCATATATTTT.

The chain joins TRBV5-1 to TRBJ2-1, with 7 bases matching TRBD2. The CDR3 sequence is 14 residues long. Germline V gives CDR1 SGHRS, CDR2 YFSETQ. With V trimmed by 4 bases and J by 12 bases, 13 bases remained unmatched. The CDR3 coding sequence is TGCGCCAGCAGCGCCGGCCTGACTAGCTTGGGGCAGTTCTTC. As protein: CASSAGLTSLGQFF.